This T cell receptor beta chain emerged from a study of blood T cell repertoires in COVID-19. Study at large: From T cells, B-cell-depleted T cells, or PBMCs came the material, which was cDNA or gDNA.

Original processing notes: It was from reference gene primer amplification that nucleated cell counts were estimated. The table came from immunoSEQ multiplex PCR; TCRdb's copy has only in-frame clones and leaves some out. The V and J calls and clone size come from that table; D and trimming were worked out from the DNA. The sample has over 100,000 clones; about 91% are singletons. The receptor comes from a human donor in a cohort sampled during active COVID-19. Input material: peripheral blood.

The CDR3 sequence: CASSIGTSGGSTDTQYF. CDR3 DNA: TGTGCCAGCAGCATCGGGACTAGCGGGGGGAGCACAGATACGCAGTATTTT. This chain uses TRBV11-3 with TRBJ2-3; 15 bases are a match to TRBD2. The CDR3 is 17 amino acids. CDR1 and CDR2 (germline): SGHNT, YENEEA. The V gene end was trimmed by 5 bases and the J gene end by 0 bases; junction bases not matched to a gene: 3.